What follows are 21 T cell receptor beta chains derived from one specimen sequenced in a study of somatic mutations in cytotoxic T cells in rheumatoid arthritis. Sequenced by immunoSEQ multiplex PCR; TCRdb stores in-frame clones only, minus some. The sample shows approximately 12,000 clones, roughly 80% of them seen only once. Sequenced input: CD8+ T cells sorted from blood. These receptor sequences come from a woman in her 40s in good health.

CDR3 residues: CASSLSGDLLESNQPQHF. The DNA of the CDR3 is TGTGCCAGCAGCTTATCAGGAGACCTCTTAGAAAGCAATCAGCCCCAGCATTTT. The J gene is TRBJ1-5, the V gene TRBV7-9, with D unclear. The germline V gene has CDR1 SEHNR and CDR2 FQNEAQ (reference sequence). The CDR3 length is 18 residues. V lost 2 bases and J lost 1, with 18 bases in between.

In DNA form, the CDR3 reads TGTGCCAGCAGCCCCAGCGATCTCCTGAACACTGAAGCTTTCTTT. This encodes CASSPSDLLNTEAFF. This sequence joins TRBV5-5 and TRBJ1-1; D is undetermined. CDR3 length: 15 amino acids. Germline V gives CDR1 SGHKS, CDR2 YYEKEE (reference sequence). V lost 4 bases, J lost 0 bases, and 13 bases lay in between.

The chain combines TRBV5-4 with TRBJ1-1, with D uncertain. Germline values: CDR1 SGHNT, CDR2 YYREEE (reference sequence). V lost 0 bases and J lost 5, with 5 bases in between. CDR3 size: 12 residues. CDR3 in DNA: TGTGCCAGCAGCTTGGGTCTGACTGAAGCTTTCTTT. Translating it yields CASSLGLTEAFF. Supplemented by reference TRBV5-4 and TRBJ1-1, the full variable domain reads ETGVTQSPTHLIKTRGQQVTLRCSSQSGHNTVSWYQQALGQGPQFIFQYYREEENGRGNFPPRFSGLQFPNYSSELNVNALELDDSALYLCASSLGLTEAFFGQGTRLTVV.

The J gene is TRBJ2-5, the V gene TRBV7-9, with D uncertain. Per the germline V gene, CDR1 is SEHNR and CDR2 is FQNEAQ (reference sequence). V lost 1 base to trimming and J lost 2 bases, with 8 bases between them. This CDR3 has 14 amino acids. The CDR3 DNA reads TGTGCCAGCAGCTTAGTAACTACACAAGAGACCCAGTACTTC. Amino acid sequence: CASSLVTTQETQYF.

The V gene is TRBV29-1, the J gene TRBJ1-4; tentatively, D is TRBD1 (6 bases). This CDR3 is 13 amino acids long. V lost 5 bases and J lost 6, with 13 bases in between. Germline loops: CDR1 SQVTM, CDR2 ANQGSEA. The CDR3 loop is CSVSQGSDEKLFF. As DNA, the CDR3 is TGCAGCGTTTCACAGGGTAGCGATGAAAAACTGTTTTTT.

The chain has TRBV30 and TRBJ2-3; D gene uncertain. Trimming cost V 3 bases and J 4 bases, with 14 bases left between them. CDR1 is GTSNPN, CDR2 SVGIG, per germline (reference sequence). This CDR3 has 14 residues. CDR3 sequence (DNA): TGTGCCTGGAGCCAACATGGTGGTCCAGATACGCAGTATTTT. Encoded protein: CAWSQHGGPDTQYF.

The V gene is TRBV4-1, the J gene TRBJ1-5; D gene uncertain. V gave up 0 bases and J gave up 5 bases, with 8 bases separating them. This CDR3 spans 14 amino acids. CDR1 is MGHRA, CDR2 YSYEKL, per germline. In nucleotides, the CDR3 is TGCGCCAGCAGCCAAGATTATCCGCATCAGCCCCAGCATTTT. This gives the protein CASSQDYPHQPQHF.

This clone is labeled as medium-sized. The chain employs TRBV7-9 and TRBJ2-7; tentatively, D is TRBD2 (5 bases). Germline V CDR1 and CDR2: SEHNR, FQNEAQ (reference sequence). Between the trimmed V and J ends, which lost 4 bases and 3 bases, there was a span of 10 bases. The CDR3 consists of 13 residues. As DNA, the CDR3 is TGTGCCAGCAGCTCCTCCGGGAACTACGAGCAGTACTTC. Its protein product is CASSSSGNYEQYF.

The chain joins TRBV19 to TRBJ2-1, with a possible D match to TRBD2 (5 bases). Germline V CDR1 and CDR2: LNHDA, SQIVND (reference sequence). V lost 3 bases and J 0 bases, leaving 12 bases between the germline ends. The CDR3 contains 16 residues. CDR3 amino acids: CASSIGLRSSYNEQFF. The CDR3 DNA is TGTGCCAGTAGTATTGGACTGAGAAGCTCCTACAATGAGCAGTTCTTC.

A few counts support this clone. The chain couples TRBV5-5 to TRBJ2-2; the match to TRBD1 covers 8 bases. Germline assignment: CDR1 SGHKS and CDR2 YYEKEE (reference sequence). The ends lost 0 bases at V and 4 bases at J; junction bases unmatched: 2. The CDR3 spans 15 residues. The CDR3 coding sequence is TGTGCCAGCAGCTTGGAACAGGGGGGCACCGGGGAGCTGTTTTTT. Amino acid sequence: CASSLEQGGTGELFF.

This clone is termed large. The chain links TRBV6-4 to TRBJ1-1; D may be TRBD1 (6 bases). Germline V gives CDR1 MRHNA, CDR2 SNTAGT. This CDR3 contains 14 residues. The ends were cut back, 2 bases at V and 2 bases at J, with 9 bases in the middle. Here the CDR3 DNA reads TGTGCCAGCAGTGACGGGACACCCAACACTGAAGCTTTCTTT. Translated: CASSDGTPNTEAFF.

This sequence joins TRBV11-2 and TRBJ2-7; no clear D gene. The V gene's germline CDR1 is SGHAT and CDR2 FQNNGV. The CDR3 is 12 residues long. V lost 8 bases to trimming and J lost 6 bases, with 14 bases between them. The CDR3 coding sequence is TGTGCCAGCGTCGGGTCGAGGTCCGAGCAGTACGTC. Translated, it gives CASVGSRSEQYV.

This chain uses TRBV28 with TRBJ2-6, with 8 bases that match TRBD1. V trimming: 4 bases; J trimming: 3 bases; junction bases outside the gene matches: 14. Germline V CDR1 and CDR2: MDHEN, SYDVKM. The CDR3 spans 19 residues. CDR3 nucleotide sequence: TGTGCCAGCAGTTGGACAGGGCCGTGGTCTCTAGGTGGGGCCAACGTCCTGACTTTC. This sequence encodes CASSWTGPWSLGGANVLTF.

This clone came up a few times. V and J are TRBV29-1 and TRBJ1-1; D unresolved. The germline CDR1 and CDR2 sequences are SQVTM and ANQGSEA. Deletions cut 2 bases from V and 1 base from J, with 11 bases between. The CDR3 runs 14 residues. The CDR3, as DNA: TGCAGCGTTGAACTGGGCAGGACGAACACTGAAGCTTTCTTT. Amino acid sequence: CSVELGRTNTEAFF.

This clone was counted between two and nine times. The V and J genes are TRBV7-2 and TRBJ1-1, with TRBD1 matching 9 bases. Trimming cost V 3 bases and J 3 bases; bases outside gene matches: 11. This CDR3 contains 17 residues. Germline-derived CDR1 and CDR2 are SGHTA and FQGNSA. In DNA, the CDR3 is TGTGCCAGCAGCTTTCCCGGGACAGGGAACTTGGACACTGAAGCTTTCTTT. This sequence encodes CASSFPGTGNLDTEAFF.

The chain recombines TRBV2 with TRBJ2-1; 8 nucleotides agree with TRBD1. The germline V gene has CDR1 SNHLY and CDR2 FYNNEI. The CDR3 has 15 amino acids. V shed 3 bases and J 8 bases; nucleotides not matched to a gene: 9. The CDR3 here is CASSDPARGRDEQFF. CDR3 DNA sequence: TGTGCCAGCAGTGACCCCGCCAGGGGGCGTGATGAGCAGTTCTTC.

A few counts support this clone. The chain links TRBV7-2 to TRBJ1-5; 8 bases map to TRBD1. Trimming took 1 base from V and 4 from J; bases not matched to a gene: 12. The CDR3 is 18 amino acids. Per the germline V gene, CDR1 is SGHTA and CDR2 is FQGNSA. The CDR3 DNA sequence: TGTGCCAGCAGCTTAGTGTTGATCCGGGACAGGCGGAATCAGCCCCAGCATTTT. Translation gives CASSLVLIRDRRNQPQHF.

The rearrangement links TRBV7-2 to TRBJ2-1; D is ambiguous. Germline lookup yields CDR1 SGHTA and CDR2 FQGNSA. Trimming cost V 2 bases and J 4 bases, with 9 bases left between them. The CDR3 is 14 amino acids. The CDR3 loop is CASSLFQIYNEQFF. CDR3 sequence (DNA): TGTGCCAGCAGCTTATTCCAAATATACAATGAGCAGTTCTTC.

In DNA, the CDR3 is TGCAGCGTCAGGACTGGGGTTGGCTATGGCTACACCTTC. Its translation: CSVRTGVGYGYTF. V gene TRBV29-1 combines with J gene TRBJ1-2; D gene unclear. The CDR3 covers 13 residues. With 6 bases removed from V and 4 bases from J, the gap between germline ends came to 15 bases. Germline V gene sequence: CDR1 SQVTM, CDR2 ANQGSEA.

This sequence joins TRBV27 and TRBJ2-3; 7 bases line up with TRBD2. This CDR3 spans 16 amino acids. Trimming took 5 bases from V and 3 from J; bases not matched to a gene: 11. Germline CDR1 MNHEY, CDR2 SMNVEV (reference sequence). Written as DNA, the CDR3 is TGTGCCAGCAGTCTCAAGTGGGAGGGCCGGACAGATACGCAGTATTTT. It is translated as CASSLKWEGRTDTQYF.

The CDR3 is CASSLEQGWMNTEAFF. CDR3 nucleotide sequence: TGTGCCAGCTCCCTCGAACAGGGGTGGATGAACACTGAAGCTTTCTTT. This rearrangement joins TRBV18 to TRBJ1-1, with 7 bases matching TRBD1. Germline V gene sequence: CDR1 KGHSH, CDR2 LQKENI. The CDR3 loop spans 16 amino acids. Trimming at V came to 6 bases and at J to 0 bases, leaving 10 bases not matched to a gene. Combining the CDR3 with reference TRBV18 and TRBJ1-1 gives the whole variable domain NAGVMQNPRHLVRRRGQEARLRCSPMKGHSHVYWYRQLPEEGLKFMVYLQKENIIDESGMPKERFSAEFPKEGPSILRIQQVVRGDSAAYFCASSLEQGWMNTEAFFGQGTRLTVV.